These T cell receptor beta chains were read from a single sample in a study of blood T cell repertoires in COVID-19. Assay: immunoSEQ multiplex PCR; the TCRdb copy retains only in-frame clones and omits some. This sample has more than 3,000 clones; 65% to 85% occur once, and the top ten carry 21%. Sequencing was done on a sample of peripheral blood. The source of these receptors is a human donor in a cohort sampled during active COVID-19. The CDR3 runs from the conserved cysteine through the conserved F or W. D genes are given only for firm matches. Some rows mark clone size as missing; the rest say once, few, many or name a class of expanded clone.

D gene,clone size,J gene,V gene,CDR3 DNA,CDR3 protein
-,-,TRBJ1-1,TRBV7-9,TGTGCCAGCAGCCCACAGGGAGACACTGAAGCTTTCTTT,CASSPQGDTEAFF
TRBD1,few,TRBJ2-7,TRBV2,TGTGCCAGCAGTGAAGCGGGGGACAGCTACGAGCAGTACTTC,CASSEAGDSYEQYF
TRBD1,-,TRBJ2-3,TRBV9,TGTGCCAGCAGCATCACCGGGACAGGCACAGATACGCAGTATTTT,CASSITGTGTDTQYF
TRBD2,-,TRBJ2-5,TRBV11-2,TGTGCCAGCAGCGCCCAGACTAGCGGGGGACGGGAGACCCAGTACTTC,CASSAQTSGGRETQYF
-,-,TRBJ1-5,TRBV19,TGTGCCAGTAGTGGGACATCCTATAGCAATCAGCCCCAGCATTTT,CASSGTSYSNQPQHF
-,-,TRBJ1-5,TRBV5-1,TGCGCCAGCAGCTGCGAGTTGGGCAATCAGCCCCAGCATTTT,CASSCELGNQPQHF
-,-,TRBJ1-3,TRBV11-3,TGTGCCCAGGTGACGGTTGGAAACACCATATATTTT,CAQVTVGNTIYF
TRBD2,-,TRBJ2-5,TRBV7-8,TGTGCCAGCAGCTTACAGCGGGGGGGCTGGGAGACCCAGTACTTC,CASSLQRGGWETQYF
-,-,TRBJ2-3,TRBV14,TGTGCCAGCAGCCCCTCGGGACATATGGGGCTGACCCAATTCACAGATACGCAGTATTTT,CASSPSGHMGLTQFTDTQYF
-,-,TRBJ2-5,TRBV29-1,TGCAGCGTTGAAAAGAGTATGGGAACGGCGGGGCTGTCCCGTAGCGAGACCCAGTACTTC,CSVEKSMGTAGLSRSETQYF
TRBD1,few,TRBJ1-5,TRBV19,TGTGCCAGTACCCCGGGACAGGGATATCAGCCCCAGCATTTT,CASTPGQGYQPQHF
-,-,TRBJ1-2,TRBV19,TGTGCCAGTAGTATGTCTGGACAGTATGGCTACACCTTC,CASSMSGQYGYTF
-,-,TRBJ2-2,TRBV5-1,TGCGCCAGCAGCGTGGTGGCAGGGGAGATCACCGGGGAGCTGTTTTTT,CASSVVAGEITGELFF
TRBD2,-,TRBJ2-3,TRBV18,TGTGCCAGCTCACCTTTTTTCCCGGGACTAGCGGAAGATACGCAGTATTTT,CASSPFFPGLAEDTQYF
-,-,TRBJ2-5,TRBV19,TGTGCCAGTAGCAACCGACAGCGAGAGACCCAGTACTTC,CASSNRQRETQYF
TRBD1,-,TRBJ1-2,TRBV9,TGTGCCAGCAGCGCTACCGACAGGGGAGGCGGCTACACCTTC,CASSATDRGGGYTF
-,-,TRBJ1-1,TRBV30,TGTGCCTGGAGGGAAAGTGGACAAACGAACACTGAAGCTTTCTTT,CAWRESGQTNTEAFF
-,-,TRBJ1-1,TRBV7-3,TGTGCCAGCAGCTCAGAGGGCCACACTGAAGCTTTCTTT,CASSSEGHTEAFF
-,-,TRBJ2-2,TRBV6-5,TGTGCCAGCAGTTGGAGCGGGGAGCTGTTTTTT,CASSWSGELFF